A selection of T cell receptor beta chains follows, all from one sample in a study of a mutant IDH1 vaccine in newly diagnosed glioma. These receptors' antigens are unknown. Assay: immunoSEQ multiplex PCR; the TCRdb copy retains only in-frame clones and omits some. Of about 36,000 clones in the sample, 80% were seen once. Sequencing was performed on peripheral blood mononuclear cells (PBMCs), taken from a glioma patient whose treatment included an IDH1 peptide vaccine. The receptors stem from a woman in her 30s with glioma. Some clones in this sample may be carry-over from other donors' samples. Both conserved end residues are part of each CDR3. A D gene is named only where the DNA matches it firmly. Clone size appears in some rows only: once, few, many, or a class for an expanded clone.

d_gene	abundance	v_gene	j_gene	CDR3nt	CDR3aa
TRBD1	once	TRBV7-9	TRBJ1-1	TGTGCCAGCAGCTTAGGGGGCAGGGGGCGCGAGAACACTGAAGCTTTCTTT	CASSLGGRGRENTEAFF
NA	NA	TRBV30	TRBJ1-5	TGTGCCTGGGGGGGGAAAAGCAATCAGCCCCAGCATTTT	CAWGGKSNQPQHF
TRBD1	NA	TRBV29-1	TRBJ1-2	TGCAGCGTTTGGGACAGGGCCTATGGCTACACCTTC	CSVWDRAYGYTF
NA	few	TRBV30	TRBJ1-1	TGTGCCTGGAGCCCATGGCTGGGGGGTTCGAACACTGAAGCTTTCTTT	CAWSPWLGGSNTEAFF
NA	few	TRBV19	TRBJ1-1	TGTGCCAGTAGTCACACCGCCGACACTGAAGCTTTCTTT	CASSHTADTEAFF
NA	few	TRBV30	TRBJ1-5	TGTGCCTGGGGGCAGGTTAGCAATCAGCCCCAGCATTTT	CAWGQVSNQPQHF
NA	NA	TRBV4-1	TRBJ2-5	TGCGCCAGCAGCCAAGCGGGTGCTAGCAGTGAGACCCAGTACTTC	CASSQAGASSETQYF
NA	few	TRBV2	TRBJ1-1	TGTGCCAGCAAGAGGGGGTTGACTGAAGCTTTCTTT	CASKRGLTEAFF
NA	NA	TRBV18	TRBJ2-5	TGTGCCAGCGCCGGGTCGCGCCTTGGGACCCAGTACTTC	CASAGSRLGTQYF
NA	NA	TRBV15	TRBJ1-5	TGTGCCACCAGTAGTGGACAGACCAATCAGCCCCAGCATTTT	CATSSGQTNQPQHF
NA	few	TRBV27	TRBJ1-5	TGTGCCAGCAGTCCGACGACAGTAAAGCCCCAGCATTTT	CASSPTTVKPQHF
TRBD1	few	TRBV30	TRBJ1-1	TGTGCCTGGAGTGTAAGCGGACAGGGAGAAGCTTTCTTT	CAWSVSGQGEAFF
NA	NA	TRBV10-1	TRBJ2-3	TGCGCCAGCAGTGAGGGGGATAGTCGAGATACGCAGTATTTT	CASSEGDSRDTQYF
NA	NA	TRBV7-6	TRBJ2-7	TGTGCCAGCAGCTTAGCCAGGGATCGCGAGCAGTACTTC	CASSLARDREQYF
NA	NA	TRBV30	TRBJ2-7	TGTGCCTGGAGTATGGGTTTCTCCTACGAGCAGTACTTC	CAWSMGFSYEQYF
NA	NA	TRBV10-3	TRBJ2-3	TGTGCCATCAGTGAGGAGCAAGGATACGAGGATACGCAGTATTTT	CAISEEQGYEDTQYF
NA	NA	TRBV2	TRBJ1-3	TGTGCCAGCAGTGAGGGCGTTTGGGACACCATATATTTT	CASSEGVWDTIYF
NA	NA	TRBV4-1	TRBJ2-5	TGCGCCAGCAGCCATCACTGGGGGACCCAGTACTTC	CASSHHWGTQYF
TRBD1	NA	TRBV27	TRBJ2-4	TGTGCCAGCAGTTCTGCGGGACAGGAGTGGGGCATTCAGTACTTC	CASSSAGQEWGIQYF
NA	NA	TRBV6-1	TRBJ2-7	TGTGCCAGCAGTGAAGCTAACAGTATCAAGTACGAGCAGTACTTC	CASSEANSIKYEQYF
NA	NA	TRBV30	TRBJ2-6	NA	CAWLGNTFGANVLTF
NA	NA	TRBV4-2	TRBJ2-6	TGTGCCAGCAGCCAACTGAGGCTCTCTGGGGCCAACGTCCTGACTTTC	CASSQLRLSGANVLTF
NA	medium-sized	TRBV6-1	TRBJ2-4	TGTGCCAGCTCCGGGGGCGGGACCAAAAACATTCAGTACTTC	CASSGGGTKNIQYF
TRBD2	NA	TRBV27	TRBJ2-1	TGTGCCAGCAGTTACTTCAGCGGGAGGTCCTACAATGAGCAGTTCTTC	CASSYFSGRSYNEQFF